These 9 T cell receptor beta chains were sequenced from one sample in a study of blood T cells in healthy people across ages. A second PCR, run for about 6 to 11 cycles, used a sample-barcoded 5' primer plus a J-beta primer mix. TCRdb reprocessed the 5' RACE reads with MiXCR, giving one entry per CDR3 protein. The sample consists of about 730,000 distinct CDR3 sequences, approximately 43% of them appearing once. Input material: blood. These TCRs come from a woman aged 55-69 years in good health.

This clonotype was seen just once. The chain is built from TRBV7-9 and TRBJ1-1, with D possibly being TRBD1 (5 bases). This CDR3 spans 16 amino acids. V lost 5 bases and J 1 base, leaving 17 bases between the germline ends. Germline assignment: CDR1 SEHNR and CDR2 FQNEAQ (reference sequence). The DNA for the CDR3 is TGTGCCAGCAGCGCCAACTTCGGGGCTGGGAACACTGAAGCTTTCTTT. Its translation: CASSANFGAGNTEAFF.

The V call is TRBV29-1, the J call TRBJ2-3; 9 bases fit TRBD2. V was clipped by 3 bases and J by 1 base; unmatched bases: 14. The CDR3 contains 18 residues. Per the germline V gene, CDR1 is SQVTM and CDR2 is ANQGSEA. CDR3 in amino acids: CSVDIRGGRLAGTDTQYF. Here the CDR3 DNA reads TGCAGCGTTGATATTAGAGGGGGTAGACTAGCGGGCACAGATACGCAGTATTTT.

This clonotype was detected a few times. This rearrangement joins TRBV6-5 to TRBJ2-3; D may match TRBD1 or TRBD2 (5 bases each). V was cut by 0 bases and J by 2 bases, with 9 bases left in between. Looked up from germline, CDR1 is MNHEY and CDR2 is SVGAGI. The CDR3 runs to 15 residues. CDR3 DNA sequence: TGTGCCAGCAGTTACTCCTCGGGACCCACAGATACGCAGTATTTT. As protein: CASSYSSGPTDTQYF.

This clonotype appeared many times. This chain uses TRBV29-1 with TRBJ2-1; TRBD1 is a possible D gene (5 bases). This CDR3 is 14 amino acids long. V dropped 1 base and J dropped 1 base, with 8 bases sitting between them. Germline CDR1 reads SQVTM; CDR2 reads ANQGSEA. The CDR3, as DNA: TGCAGCGTTGAAGGTCAGGGATCCTACAATGAGCAGTTCTTC. This encodes CSVEGQGSYNEQFF.

This clonotype was seen a few times. The rearrangement links TRBV7-2 to TRBJ2-3; D remains unclear. V lost 3 bases and J lost 5, with 15 bases in between. The germline V gene encodes CDR1 SGHTA and CDR2 FQGNSA. This CDR3 region has 15 residues. The CDR3 DNA sequence: TGTGCCAGCAGCTTTTCTAGTTCGCAGGAAGATACGCAGTATTTT. Translation: CASSFSSSQEDTQYF. Full variable domain (outside the CDR3, taken from reference TRBV7-2 and TRBJ2-3): GAGVSQSPSNKVTEKGKDVELRCDPISGHTALYWYRQSLGQGLEFLIYFQGNSAPDKSGLPSDRFSAERTGGSVSTLTIQRTQQEDSAVYLCASSFSSSQEDTQYFGPGTRLTVL.

The V call is TRBV3-1, the J call TRBJ2-4; no clear D gene. CDR3 length equals 12 residues. Trimming pared 1 base from V and 13 bases from J, leaving 11 bases between. In germline, CDR1 is LGHDT, CDR2 YNNKEL (reference sequence). CDR3 amino acids: CASSQVPAAQYF. CDR3 coding DNA: TGTGCCAGCAGCCAAGTCCCCGCGGCCCAGTACTTC.

This clonotype was detected many times. V gene TRBV29-1 combines with J gene TRBJ2-7; no clear D gene. Germline values: CDR1 SQVTM, CDR2 ANQGSEA. V shed 7 bases and J shed 0 bases, with 7 bases lying between them. The length of the CDR3 is 11 residues. The CDR3 bases are TGCAGCGCTTCAAACTCCTACGAGCAGTACTTC. It translates to CSASNSYEQYF.

This clonotype showed up just once. The J gene is TRBJ2-3, the V gene TRBV27; D is possibly TRBD1 (6 bases). The ends were cut back, 7 bases at V and 0 bases at J, with 14 bases in the middle. The CDR3 totals 15 residues. Per germline, CDR1 MNHEY and CDR2 SMNVEV (reference sequence). This chain's CDR3 is CASIRTAPSTDTQYF. For the CDR3, the DNA is TGTGCCAGCATTCGGACAGCCCCTAGCACAGATACGCAGTATTTT.

The V call is TRBV12-3 or TRBV12-4, the J call TRBJ2-7, with 8 bases matching TRBD1. Unmatched junction bases numbered 13, after V lost 5 bases and J lost 7 bases. The CDR3 sequence is 15 residues long. The CDR3 here is CASSLQGVLVEEQYF. CDR3 in DNA: TGTGCCAGCAGTCTACAGGGGGTCCTGGTGGAGGAGCAGTACTTC.